The 7 T cell receptor beta chains given below trace back to one sample, sequenced in a study of cytomegalovirus exposure and HLA in healthy donors. The PCR ran on 60 Vbeta and 13 Jbeta primers. Using immunoSEQ multiplex PCR, the repertoire was profiled, and TCRdb retains in-frame clones only, with some absent. Here the sample spans about 190,000 clones, around four fifths being singletons. Sequenced: PBMCs. Source of these receptors: a woman aged 40 to 50 in good health and CMV-seronegative.

The V and J genes are TRBV11-3 and TRBJ2-3; 9 nucleotides match TRBD2. CDR1 and CDR2 (germline): SGHNT, YENEEA. The CDR3 loop spans 16 amino acids. V lost 1 base, J lost 2 bases, and 4 bases stayed unmatched. The CDR3 coding sequence is TGTGCCAGCAGCTTAGGGTTAGCGGGAGTCACAGATACGCAGTATTTT. It yields the protein CASSLGLAGVTDTQYF.

The chain employs TRBV19 and TRBJ2-3; 10 bases are a match to TRBD2. With 6 bases clipped from V and 0 bases from J, the junction kept 3 bases outside the gene matches. The CDR3 consists of 15 residues. Germline V gives CDR1 LNHDA, CDR2 SQIVND (reference sequence). In nucleotides, the CDR3 is TGTGCCAGTAGGAGGACTAGCGGCAGCACAGATACGCAGTATTTT. Protein product: CASRRTSGSTDTQYF.

This chain joins TRBV6-1 and TRBJ2-7, with a tentative D call TRBD1 (6 bases). V was shortened by 4 bases and J by 5 bases, with 12 bases between the two germline ends. The length of the CDR3 is 13 residues. Germline CDR1 MNHNS, CDR2 SASEGT. The CDR3 coding sequence is TGTGCCAGCAGTGTACAGGGAATAAACGAGCAGTACTTC. Translated: CASSVQGINEQYF.

CDR3 sequence (DNA): TGTGCCAGCAGCCAGAGGCTCGCTAGAGACACAGATACGCAGTATTTT. This sequence encodes CASSQRLARDTDTQYF. V is TRBV13 and J is TRBJ2-3; D is uncertain. The ends were cut back, 5 bases at V and 2 bases at J, with 17 bases in the middle. CDR1 PRHDT and CDR2 FYEKMQ come from the germline V gene (reference sequence). This CDR3 region has 16 residues.

The chain recombines TRBV6-5 with TRBJ1-6; D unresolved. Trimming stripped 4 bases from V and 10 bases from J, with 8 bases between. Germline lookup yields CDR1 MNHEY and CDR2 SVGAGI. CDR3 length: 12 residues. CDR3 bases: TGTGCCAGCAGTTCCCCAGGATCACCCCTCCACTTT. This sequence encodes CASSSPGSPLHF.

CDR3 DNA: TGTGCCAGCAGTTTAGGCTATACGCAGTATTTT. Protein sequence: CASSLGYTQYF. The gene calls are TRBV27 and TRBJ2-3, with unresolved D. The CDR3 covers 11 residues. The germline V gene encodes CDR1 MNHEY and CDR2 SMNVEV (reference sequence). Deletions cut 2 bases from V and 7 bases from J, with 4 bases between.

The V call is TRBV18, the J call TRBJ1-5; D possibly corresponds to TRBD1 (6 bases). The CDR3 loop spans 15 amino acids. V was trimmed by 2 bases and J by 2 bases, leaving 10 bases between them. CDR1 is KGHSH and CDR2 is LQKENI in the germline V gene. The CDR3: CASSPFDRRNQPQHF. CDR3 bases: TGTGCCAGCTCACCATTTGACAGGCGCAATCAGCCCCAGCATTTT.